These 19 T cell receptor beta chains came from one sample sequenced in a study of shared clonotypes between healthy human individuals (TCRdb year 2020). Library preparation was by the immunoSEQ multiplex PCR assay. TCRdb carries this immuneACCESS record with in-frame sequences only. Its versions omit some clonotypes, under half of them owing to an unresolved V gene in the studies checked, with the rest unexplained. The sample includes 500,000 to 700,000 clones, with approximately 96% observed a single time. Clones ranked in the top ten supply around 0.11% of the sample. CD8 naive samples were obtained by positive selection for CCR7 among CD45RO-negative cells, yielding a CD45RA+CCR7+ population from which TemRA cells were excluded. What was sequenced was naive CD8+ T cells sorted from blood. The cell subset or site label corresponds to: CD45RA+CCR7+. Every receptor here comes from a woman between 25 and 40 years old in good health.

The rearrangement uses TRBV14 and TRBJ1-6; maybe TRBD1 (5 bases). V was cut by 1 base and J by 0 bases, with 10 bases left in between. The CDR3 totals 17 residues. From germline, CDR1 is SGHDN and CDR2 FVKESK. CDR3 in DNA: TGTGCCAGCAGCCAAGTGCGGGGGTTCTCCTATAATTCACCCCTCCACTTT. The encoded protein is CASSQVRGFSYNSPLHF.

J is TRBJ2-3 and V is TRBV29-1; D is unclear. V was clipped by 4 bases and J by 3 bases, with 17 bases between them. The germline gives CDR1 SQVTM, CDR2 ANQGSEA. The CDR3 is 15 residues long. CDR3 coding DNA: TGCAGCGTTGTTCTTGGCGAAACAACAACAGATACGCAGTATTTT. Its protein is CSVVLGETTTDTQYF.

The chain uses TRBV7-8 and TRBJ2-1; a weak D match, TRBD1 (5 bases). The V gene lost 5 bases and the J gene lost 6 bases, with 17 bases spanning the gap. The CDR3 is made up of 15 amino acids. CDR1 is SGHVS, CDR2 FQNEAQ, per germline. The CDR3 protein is CASSQLQGLSNEQFF. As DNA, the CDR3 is TGTGCCAGCAGCCAACTCCAGGGCCTGAGCAATGAGCAGTTCTTC.

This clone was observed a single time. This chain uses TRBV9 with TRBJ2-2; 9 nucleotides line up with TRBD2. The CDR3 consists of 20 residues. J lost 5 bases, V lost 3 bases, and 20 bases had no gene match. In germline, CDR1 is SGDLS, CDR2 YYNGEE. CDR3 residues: CASSGDTGLAYLGATGELFF. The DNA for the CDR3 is TGTGCCAGCAGCGGAGATACGGGACTAGCTTATTTGGGGGCGACCGGGGAGCTGTTTTTT.

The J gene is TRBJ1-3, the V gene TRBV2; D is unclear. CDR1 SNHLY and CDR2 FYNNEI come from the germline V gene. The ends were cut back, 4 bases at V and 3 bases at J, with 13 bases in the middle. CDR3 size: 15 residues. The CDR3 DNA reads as TGTGCCAGCAGTGTGGTTGAGAGGGTTGGAAACACCATATATTTT. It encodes CASSVVERVGNTIYF.

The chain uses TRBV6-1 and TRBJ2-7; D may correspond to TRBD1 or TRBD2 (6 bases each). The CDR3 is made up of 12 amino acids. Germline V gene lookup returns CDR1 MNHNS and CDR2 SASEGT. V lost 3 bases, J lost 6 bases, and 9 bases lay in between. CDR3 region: CASSDRGGEQYF. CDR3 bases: TGTGCCAGCAGTGACAGGGGAGGCGAGCAGTACTTC.

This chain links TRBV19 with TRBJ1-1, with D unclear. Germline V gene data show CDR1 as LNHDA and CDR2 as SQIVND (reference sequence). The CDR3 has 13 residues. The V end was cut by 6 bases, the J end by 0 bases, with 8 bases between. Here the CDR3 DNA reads TGTGCCAGTAGCCGGCCTATGAACACTGAAGCTTTCTTT. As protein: CASSRPMNTEAFF.

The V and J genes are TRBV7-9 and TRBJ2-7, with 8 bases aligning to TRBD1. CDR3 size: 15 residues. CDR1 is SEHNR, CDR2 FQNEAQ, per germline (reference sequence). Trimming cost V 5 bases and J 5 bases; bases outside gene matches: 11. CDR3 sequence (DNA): TGTGCCAGCAGCCTAGGACAGGGTGAGTTCCACGAGCAGTACTTC. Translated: CASSLGQGEFHEQYF.

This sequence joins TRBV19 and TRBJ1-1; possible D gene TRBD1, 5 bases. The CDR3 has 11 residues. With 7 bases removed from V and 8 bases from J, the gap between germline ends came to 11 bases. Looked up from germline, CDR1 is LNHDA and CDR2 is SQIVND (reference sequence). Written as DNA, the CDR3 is TGTGCCAGTAAGGGGAAGCCAGAAGCTTTCTTT. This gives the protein CASKGKPEAFF.

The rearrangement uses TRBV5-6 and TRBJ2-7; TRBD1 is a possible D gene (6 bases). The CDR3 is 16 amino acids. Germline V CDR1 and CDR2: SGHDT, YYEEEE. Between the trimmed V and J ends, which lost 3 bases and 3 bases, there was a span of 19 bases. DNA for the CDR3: TGTGCCAGCAGCTATCAGGGGTCCCCCCAACTCTACGAGCAGTACTTC. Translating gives CASSYQGSPQLYEQYF.

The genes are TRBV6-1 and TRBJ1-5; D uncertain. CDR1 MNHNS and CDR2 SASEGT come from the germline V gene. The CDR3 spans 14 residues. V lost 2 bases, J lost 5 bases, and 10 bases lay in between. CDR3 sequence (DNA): TGTGCCAGCAGTGAAATCGACGTTGATCAGCCCCAGCATTTT. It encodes CASSEIDVDQPQHF.

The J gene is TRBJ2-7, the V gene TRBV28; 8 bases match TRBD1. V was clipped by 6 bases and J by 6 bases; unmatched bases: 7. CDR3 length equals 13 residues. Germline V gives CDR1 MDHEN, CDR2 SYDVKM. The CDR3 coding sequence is TGTGCCAGCAGACATACAACAGGGGGCGAGCAGTACTTC. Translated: CASRHTTGGEQYF. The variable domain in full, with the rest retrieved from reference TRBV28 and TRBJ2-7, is DVKVTQSSRYLVKRTGEKVFLECVQDMDHENMFWYRQDPGLGLRLIYFSYDVKMKEKGDIPEGYSVSREKKERFSLILESASTNQTSMYLCASRHTTGGEQYFGPGTRLTVT.

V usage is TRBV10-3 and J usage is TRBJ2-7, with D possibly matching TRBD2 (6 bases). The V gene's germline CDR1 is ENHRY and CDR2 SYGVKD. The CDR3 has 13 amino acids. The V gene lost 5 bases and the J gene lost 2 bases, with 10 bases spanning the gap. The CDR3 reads CAISLGLAYEQYF. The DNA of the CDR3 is TGTGCCATCAGTTTGGGACTGGCCTACGAGCAGTACTTC.

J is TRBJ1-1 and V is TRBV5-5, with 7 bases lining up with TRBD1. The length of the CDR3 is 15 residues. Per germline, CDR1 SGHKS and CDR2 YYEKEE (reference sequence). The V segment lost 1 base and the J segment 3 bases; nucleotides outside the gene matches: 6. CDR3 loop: CASSLRGQTYTEAFF. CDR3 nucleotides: TGTGCCAGCAGCTTGAGGGGACAGACGTACACTGAAGCTTTCTTT.

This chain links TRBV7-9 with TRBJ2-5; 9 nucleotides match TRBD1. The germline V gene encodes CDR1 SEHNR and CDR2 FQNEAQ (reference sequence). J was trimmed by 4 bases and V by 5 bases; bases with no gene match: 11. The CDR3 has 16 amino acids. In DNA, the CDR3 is TGTGCCAGCAGCCAAACACCTACGGGACAGGGAGAGACCCAGTACTTC. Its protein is CASSQTPTGQGETQYF.

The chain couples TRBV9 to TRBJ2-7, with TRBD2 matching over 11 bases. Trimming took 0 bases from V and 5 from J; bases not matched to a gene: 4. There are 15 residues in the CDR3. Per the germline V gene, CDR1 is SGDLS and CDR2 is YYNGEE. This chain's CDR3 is CASSVEGTSGNEQYF. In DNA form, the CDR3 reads TGTGCCAGCAGCGTAGAAGGGACTAGCGGTAACGAGCAGTACTTC.

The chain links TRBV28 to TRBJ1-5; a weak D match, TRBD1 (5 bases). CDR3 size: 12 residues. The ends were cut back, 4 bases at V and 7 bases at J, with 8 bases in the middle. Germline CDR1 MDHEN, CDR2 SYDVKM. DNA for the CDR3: TGTGCCAGCAGTTGGGGGGGGCAGCCCCAGCATTTT. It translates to CASSWGGQPQHF.

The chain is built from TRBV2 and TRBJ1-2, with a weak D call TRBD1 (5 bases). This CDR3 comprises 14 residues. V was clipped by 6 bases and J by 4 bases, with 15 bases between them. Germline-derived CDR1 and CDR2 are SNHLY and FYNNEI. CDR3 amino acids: CASRRDGGTYGYTF. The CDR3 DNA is TGTGCCAGCAGGCGGGACGGAGGAACCTATGGCTACACCTTC.

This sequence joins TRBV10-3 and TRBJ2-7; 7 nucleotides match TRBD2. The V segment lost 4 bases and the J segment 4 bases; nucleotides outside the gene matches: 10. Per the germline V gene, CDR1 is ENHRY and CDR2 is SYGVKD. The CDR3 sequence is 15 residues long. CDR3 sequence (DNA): TGTGCCATCAGTGGAGCGCTAGCGGCCCCGTACGAGCAGTACTTC. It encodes CAISGALAAPYEQYF.